The entry that follows covers one TCR beta chain sequence. Its antigen remains unknown. Specified time point: baseline, week 1 (first vaccination visit). Treatment reported: pre-vaccination baseline after standard-of-care therapy. This entry is derived from a study of a mutant IDH1 vaccine in newly diagnosed glioma. As for the study in general: Patients under treatment included about 60% males and about 38% females and had a mean age of approximately 40 years. The therapy given earlier, which was standard therapy, consisted of radiotherapy, temozolomide, or both, and most of the patients received both.

Measured with immunoSEQ multiplex PCR; TCRdb has only the in-frame clones, and not every one. The sample consists of approximately 70,000 clones, 70% to 80% of them appearing once. The CDR3 contains 15 residues. CDR1 is SGHRS, CDR2 YFSETQ, per germline. V shed 1 base and J shed 0 bases, with 7 bases lying between them. Study observations and caveats: Top-clonotype changes in peripheral T cells seemed unrelated to pseudoprogression.

The TCR sequence derives from a man between 45 and 60 years old with glioma. Material: PBMCs, obtained from a glioma patient treated with radiotherapy, temozolomide or both. This chain uses TRBV5-1 with TRBJ2-2; no clear D. The CDR3 region has the DNA TGCGCCAGCAGCTTGAATACTCCGAACACCGGGGAGCTGTTTTTT. Translation gives CASSLNTPNTGELFF.